This T cell receptor (beta chain) was identified in a study of T-cell memory formation after mild COVID-19. V lost 5 bases and J lost 4, with 17 bases in between. The germline CDR1 and CDR2 sequences are LGHNT and FRNRAP. The CDR3 is made up of 15 amino acids. Study-level findings and limits: Some clones that responded turned up in pre-infection memory, which suggests that cross-reactive memory joined in. Clones which contracted sat mainly in CM and EM if CD4+, and in EMRA if CD8+. Clonal second-wave expansions that peaked on day 37 had unconfirmed SARS-CoV-2 specificity. Whereas later expanders leaned CD4+, clones contracting day 15 to 85 showed a balanced CD4/CD8 makeup.

This clonotype was seen more than once but under ten times. Its specificity is not known. TCRdb reprocessed the 5' RACE reads via MiXCR and lists one record per CDR3 protein. The sample gives almost 550,000 distinct CDR3 sequences, about 20% of which show up once; 12% is in the top ten. V gene TRBV12-5 combines with J gene TRBJ1-1; no reliable D call. The sequence derives from an adult woman who had mild COVID-19 (a few samples of this study predate the infection). Cell type and time point are not known. Sequencing input: PBMCs or a T cell subset sorted from them (not recorded which). CDR3 DNA sequence: TGTGCTAGTGGTCCCCTTAGGGTAATGACCACTGAAGCTTTCTTT. As protein: CASGPLRVMTTEAFF.